A selection of T cell receptor beta chains follows, all from one sample in a study of blood T cell repertoires in COVID-19. TCRdb's copy holds only in-frame clones and misses some; the assay was immunoSEQ multiplex PCR. The sample contains 400,000 to 550,000 clones, 87% of which appear only once. Sequenced sample: PBMCs or T cells enriched from blood (not recorded which). The receptors stem from a woman aged 18 to 35 with acute COVID-19. Each CDR3 is given with its conserved first and last residue. The D gene is left open where the match is weak. Clone size is not always given. Where it is, it says once, few, many or a class for expanded clones.

size	V	D	J	DNA	CDR3
.	TRBV3-1/TRBV3-2	.	TRBJ2-1	TGTGCCAGCAGCCAAAGGCAGGGGAAAGATGAGCAGTTCTTC	CASSQRQGKDEQFF
.	TRBV7-2	TRBD1	TRBJ2-3	TGTGCCAGCAGCTTAATTGCAACAGGGGGCGCAGATACGCAGTATTTT	CASSLIATGGADTQYF
.	TRBV3-1/TRBV3-2	.	TRBJ1-1	TGTGCCAGCAGCCAGCAAAGGACAGAGCCGAACACTGAAGCTTTCTTT	CASSQQRTEPNTEAFF
.	TRBV7-8	TRBD2	TRBJ2-5	TGTGCCAGCAGCTTAAAACTAGCGGGGGAGACCCAGTACTTC	CASSLKLAGETQYF
.	TRBV9	TRBD2	TRBJ2-1	TGTGCCAGCAGCGTAGTCACTAGCGGCTACAATGAGCAGTTCTTC	CASSVVTSGYNEQFF
.	TRBV11-3	.	TRBJ1-1	TGTGCCAGCAGTCCTTACAACAGGGCCGGCACTGAAGCTTTCTTT	CASSPYNRAGTEAFF
once	TRBV4-1	.	TRBJ1-2	TGCGCCAGCAGCCAAGAAAAGGGCAGGGACTATGGCTACACCTTC	CASSQEKGRDYGYTF
.	TRBV5-1	TRBD2	TRBJ2-4	TGCGCCAGCAGCAAACTAGCGGGAGATGGAGGCATTCAGTACTTC	CASSKLAGDGGIQYF
.	TRBV5-1	TRBD1	TRBJ2-7	TGCGCCAGCAGTTCCCGCCAGGGGGCGTTTGGAGAGCAGTACTTC	CASSSRQGAFGEQYF
.	TRBV19	.	TRBJ2-7	TGTGCCAGTAAAAGAGCGGTAGAGTCCGGCGAGCAGTACTTC	CASKRAVESGEQYF
.	TRBV14	TRBD1	TRBJ1-2	TGTGCCAGCAGCCAAGTCGGGACAGGGTTTGGCTACACCTTC	CASSQVGTGFGYTF
once	TRBV30	.	TRBJ1-3	TGTGCCTGGAAGTCGACAAACTCTGGAAACACCATATATTTT	CAWKSTNSGNTIYF
once	TRBV10-3	.	TRBJ1-1	TGTGCCATCAGTGACTTCGGGACTGAAGCTTTCTTT	CAISDFGTEAFF
.	TRBV27	TRBD1	TRBJ1-1	TGTGCCAGCAGTTTATCGCAGGGGGGGAACACTGAAGCTTTCTTT	CASSLSQGGNTEAFF
.	TRBV19	.	TRBJ2-2	TGTGCCAGTAGAGATACAGACACCGGGGAGCTGTTTTTT	CASRDTDTGELFF
.	TRBV3-1/TRBV3-2	TRBD1	TRBJ1-2	TGTGCCAGCAGCCAAGGAACCGGGACAGGGGTTACCGGCTACACCTTC	CASSQGTGTGVTGYTF
few	TRBV7-2	.	TRBJ2-7	TGTGCCAGCAGCTTAGCGGGGCCCTACGAGCAGTACTTC	CASSLAGPYEQYF
.	TRBV19	TRBD1	TRBJ2-2	TGTGCCAGCCTGGGACAGATAAACACCGGGGAGCTGTTTTTT	CASLGQINTGELFF
.	TRBV19	.	TRBJ2-3	TGTGCCAGTAGGGGGACTTTCCGCACAGATACGCAGTATTTT	CASRGTFRTDTQYF
.	TRBV20-1	.	TRBJ2-3	TGCAGTGCCAACTACTTGGATACGCAGTATTTT	CSANYLDTQYF
.	TRBV4-3	.	TRBJ2-1	TGCGCCAGCAGCCAAGATCGACTGACTGAGCAGTTCTTC	CASSQDRLTEQFF
.	TRBV27	.	TRBJ2-7	TGTGCCAGCAGTCAGCGGGACAACGAGCAGTACTTC	CASSQRDNEQYF
.	TRBV7-2	.	TRBJ1-1	TGTGCCAGCAGCTTAGAGTTGACGAGGTACACTGAAGCTTTCTTT	CASSLELTRYTEAFF
.	TRBV9	TRBD2	TRBJ2-3	TGTGCCAGCAGCGCCGGACTAGTGGCGACAGATACGCAGTATTTT	CASSAGLVATDTQYF
.	TRBV11-2	.	TRBJ2-4	TGTGCCAGCAGCCCTACGACAGAATTGAACATTCAGTACTTC	CASSPTTELNIQYF
.	TRBV4-1	.	TRBJ1-5	TGCGCCAGCAGCCAAGAAGGAGGGGCCGATCAGCCCCAGCATTTT	CASSQEGGADQPQHF
.	TRBV11-2	.	TRBJ1-3	TGTGCCAGCAGCCGGACAAGAACATCTGGAAACACCATATATTTT	CASSRTRTSGNTIYF
.	TRBV20-1	TRBD2	TRBJ2-1	TGCAGTGCTAGTTCGATTAGCGGGTCCGGCTACAATGAGCAGTTCTTC	CSASSISGSGYNEQFF
.	TRBV5-1	TRBD1	TRBJ1-1	TGCGCCAGCAGCCCAGGGGGCATCGCTGAAGCTTTCTTT	CASSPGGIAEAFF
.	TRBV18	.	TRBJ1-2	TGTGCCAGCTCACTTCTCAGCGATACTAACTATGGCTACACCTTC	CASSLLSDTNYGYTF
.	TRBV11-2	TRBD1	TRBJ1-4	TGTGCCAGCAGCTTAGACCGACAGGGTCGGGGGGAAAAACTGTTTTTT	CASSLDRQGRGEKLFF
.	TRBV20-1	TRBD1	TRBJ1-6	TGCAGTGCTAGTCCAACAGGGGGAGGGTCACCCCTCCACTTT	CSASPTGGGSPLHF
.	TRBV5-1	TRBD1	TRBJ1-2	TGCGCCAGCAGCTTCAGGGACAGGGGCTTCTATGGCTACACCTTC	CASSFRDRGFYGYTF
.	TRBV6-2/TRBV6-3	.	TRBJ2-1	TGTGCCAGCAGTCCCGCCATGGACTCGCACAATGAGCAGTTCTTC	CASSPAMDSHNEQFF
.	TRBV13	.	TRBJ2-6	TGTGCCAGCAGCTTATATGGGGCCAACGTCCTGACTTTC	CASSLYGANVLTF
.	TRBV7-2	TRBD2	TRBJ2-1	TGTGCCAGCAGCTCCGGGACTAGCGGGGAGAGCTCCTACAATGAGCAGTTCTTC	CASSSGTSGESSYNEQFF
.	TRBV30	TRBD2	TRBJ2-7	TGTGCCTGGACACCACCCGATCACAGGGCTAGCGGGAGGTACGAGCAGTACTTC	CAWTPPDHRASGRYEQYF
once	TRBV7-7	.	TRBJ2-2	TGTGCCAGCAGCTTAACGTCTAGCGCTGCCGGGGAGCTGTTTTTT	CASSLTSSAAGELFF
.	TRBV5-1	TRBD1	TRBJ2-2	TGCGCCAGCAGCTTGGGCCGACAGGGTACCGGGGAGCTGTTTTTT	CASSLGRQGTGELFF
.	TRBV3-1/TRBV3-2	.	TRBJ2-3	TGTGCCAGCAGCCAAAACGTCCGGGCAGATACGCAGTATTTT	CASSQNVRADTQYF
.	TRBV29-1	.	TRBJ1-1	TGCAGCGGCGGGGCAGGGAACACTGAAGCTTTCTTT	CSGGAGNTEAFF
.	TRBV7-9	.	TRBJ1-1	TGTGCCAGCAGCTTAGCGCAGGGAAGTAGCACTGAAGCTTTCTTT	CASSLAQGSSTEAFF
once	TRBV7-2	TRBD2	TRBJ2-3	TGTGCCAGCAGCTTCCGGGCGGGAGGGCCGTATAGCACAGATACGCAGTATTTT	CASSFRAGGPYSTDTQYF
.	TRBV23-1	.	TRBJ2-5	TGCGCCAGCAGTCTACCTTCGTCGGACCGGAGGGAAGAGACCCAGTACTTC	CASSLPSSDRREETQYF
.	TRBV3-1/TRBV3-2	.	TRBJ2-4	TGTGCCAGCAGCCAAGTGGCCTTAGCCAAAAACATTCAGTACTTC	CASSQVALAKNIQYF
.	TRBV7-2	TRBD2	TRBJ2-5	TGTGCCAGCAGCTTAGCCCTAGCGGGTCAAGAGACCCAGTACTTC	CASSLALAGQETQYF
.	TRBV6-1	TRBD1	TRBJ1-6	TGTGCCAGCAGTGATGGACAGGCACACTATAATTCACCCCTCCACTTT	CASSDGQAHYNSPLHF